These 21 T cell receptor beta chains were sequenced from one sample in a study of blood T cell repertoires in COVID-19. The data were produced by immunoSEQ multiplex PCR, yet TCRdb's version contains in-frame clones alone and is incomplete. The sample has about 320,000 clones; about 91% are singletons. Source material: peripheral blood. The receptors were sampled from a woman under 40 with COVID-19, enrolled during active disease.

This chain connects TRBV2 to TRBJ2-1; weak D call: TRBD1 (5 bases). Germline V gives CDR1 SNHLY, CDR2 FYNNEI. The CDR3 has 11 residues. Deletions cut 5 bases from V and 8 bases from J, with 7 bases between. CDR3 loop: CASSTRDEQFF. The CDR3 DNA follows: TGTGCCAGCAGTACCAGGGATGAGCAGTTCTTC.

The chain carries TRBV19 and TRBJ2-1; a weak D match, TRBD1 (6 bases). The CDR3 spans 14 residues. With 2 bases removed from V and 7 bases from J, the gap between germline ends came to 12 bases. CDR1 LNHDA and CDR2 SQIVND come from the germline V gene (reference sequence). CDR3 DNA sequence: TGTGCCAGTAGTATAAACAGGGCTACGAATGAGCAGTTCTTC. Translating it yields CASSINRATNEQFF.

V gene TRBV9 combines with J gene TRBJ1-2, with TRBD1 matching 9 bases. This CDR3 contains 14 residues. Trimming at V came to 0 bases and at J to 5 bases, leaving 2 bases not matched to a gene. Germline V gene sequence: CDR1 SGDLS, CDR2 YYNGEE. The CDR3 nucleotides are TGTGCCAGCAGCGTAGACGACAGGGGGTATGGCTACACCTTC. Protein sequence: CASSVDDRGYGYTF.

The rearrangement joins TRBV6-5 to TRBJ1-3; 9 bases are shared with TRBD1. After removal of 7 bases from V and 4 bases from J, the junction contained 8 bases not matched to a gene. This CDR3 contains 15 residues. CDR1 is MNHEY and CDR2 is SVGAGI in the germline V gene. CDR3 DNA: TGTGCCAGCAAAACCGGGACAGGGAGAGGAAACACCATATATTTT. This gives the protein CASKTGTGRGNTIYF.

This clone was counted between two and nine times. The chain carries TRBV3-1 (or the pseudogene TRBV3-2) and TRBJ2-7; 9 nucleotides agree with TRBD2. Trimming at V came to 0 bases and at J to 2 bases, leaving 11 bases not matched to a gene. CDR3 length equals 18 residues. Germline lookup yields CDR1 LGHDT and CDR2 YNNKEL (reference sequence). The CDR3 DNA is TGTGCCAGCAGCCAAGATCTAAAGCGGGGGGTTCTACCCTACGAGCAGTACTTC. It encodes CASSQDLKRGVLPYEQYF.

In DNA, the CDR3 is TGTGCCACGGAGGACAGCATGAACACTGAAGCTTTCTTT. The encoded protein is CATEDSMNTEAFF. The rearrangement joins TRBV10-3 to TRBJ1-1; a possible D gene is TRBD1 (6 bases). The CDR3 contains 13 residues. Germline values: CDR1 ENHRY, CDR2 SYGVKD. The germline V and J ends were trimmed by 10 bases and 0 bases, with 12 bases remaining between them.

CDR3 region: CASARGLYSNQPQHF. CDR3 coding DNA: TGCGCCAGCGCTCGAGGGCTATATAGCAATCAGCCCCAGCATTTT. The chain employs TRBV23-1 and TRBJ1-5; no clear D. TRBV23-1 is reported as an ORF; its role is uncertain. V was clipped by 8 bases and J by 0 bases, with 14 bases between them. CDR3 length: 15 residues.

J is TRBJ1-2 and V is TRBV2; unclear D gene. The CDR3 loop spans 14 amino acids. Germline V gene lookup returns CDR1 SNHLY and CDR2 FYNNEI. Trimming took 5 bases from V and 0 from J, leaving 10 bases between them. CDR3 DNA: TGTGCCAGCAGTCGGGTAGGATCTAACTATGGCTACACCTTC. Its protein is CASSRVGSNYGYTF.

The chain employs TRBV30 and TRBJ1-5, with a weak D call TRBD1 (6 bases). Trimming shortened V by 5 bases and J by 0 bases, and 8 bases separated the two germline ends. The CDR3 has 13 residues. The germline gives CDR1 GTSNPN, CDR2 SVGIG (reference sequence). The chain's CDR3 is CAWQGNSNQPQHF. CDR3 nucleotides: TGTGCCTGGCAGGGGAATAGCAATCAGCCCCAGCATTTT.

This chain uses TRBV2 with TRBJ2-2; unclear D gene. The V gene lost 4 bases and the J gene lost 1 base, with 7 bases spanning the gap. This CDR3 contains 14 residues. The germline V gene encodes CDR1 SNHLY and CDR2 FYNNEI. CDR3 nucleotide sequence: TGTGCCAGCAGTGGGCTTCGGAACACCGGGGAGCTGTTTTTT. This encodes CASSGLRNTGELFF.

The rearrangement links TRBV4-1 to TRBJ1-3; 9 bases line up with TRBD1. The V and J ends lost 2 bases and 0 bases, in that order; junction bases with no gene match: 5. The CDR3 covers 17 residues. The germline gives CDR1 MGHRA, CDR2 YSYEKL. Here the CDR3 DNA reads TGCGCCAGCAGCCAAAAACAGGGGGCTAGCTCTGGAAACACCATATATTTT. It specifies CASSQKQGASSGNTIYF.

V usage is TRBV7-9 and J usage is TRBJ2-5; possible D gene TRBD2, 6 bases. Germline values: CDR1 SEHNR, CDR2 FQNEAQ (reference sequence). The CDR3 consists of 15 residues. V lost 5 bases, J lost 4 bases, and 17 bases lay in between. For the CDR3, the DNA is TGTGCCAGCAGCCAACTCGGGGGATCGAGAGAGACCCAGTACTTC. Amino acids: CASSQLGGSRETQYF.

The chain recombines TRBV5-6 with TRBJ1-2; no definite D call. Germline V gene data show CDR1 as SGHDT and CDR2 as YYEEEE. CDR3 size: 12 residues. Trimming stripped 4 bases from V and 2 bases from J, with 6 bases between. For the CDR3, the DNA is TGTGCCAGCAGCCCTAGGAACTATGGCTACACCTTC. It yields the protein CASSPRNYGYTF.

The chain is built from TRBV11-2 and TRBJ2-7; weak D call: TRBD1 (6 bases). The CDR3 sequence is 15 residues long. Germline V gene data show CDR1 as SGHAT and CDR2 as FQNNGV. Trimming left V 3 bases short and J 2 bases short, with 14 bases between. CDR3 DNA sequence: TGTGCCAGCAGCTTCCACAGACAGGTTACCTACGAGCAGTACTTC. Translated, it gives CASSFHRQVTYEQYF.

In regard to this clone: A read error may produce the germline difference seen at one junction end. The genes are TRBV7-3 and TRBJ2-7, with D possibly being TRBD1 (5 bases). The CDR3 loop spans 13 amino acids. Germline V CDR1 and CDR2: SGHTA, FQGTGA. In DNA form, the CDR3 reads TGTGCCAGCAGCTCCGAGCCCAACATGGGGCTTCACTTC. Residues: CASSSEPNMGLHF.

V usage is TRBV19 and J usage is TRBJ1-5; a possible D gene is TRBD1 (6 bases). Germline V gene lookup returns CDR1 LNHDA and CDR2 SQIVND (reference sequence). Deletions cut 5 bases from V and 0 bases from J, with 17 bases between. The CDR3 is 17 residues long. The CDR3 coding sequence is TGTGCCAGTAGTCCCCGTTCGTGGGGGCATAGCAATCAGCCCCAGCATTTT. It is translated as CASSPRSWGHSNQPQHF.

On this clone itself: Other DNA sequences in this specimen translate into the identical CDR3. The V and J genes are TRBV6-1 and TRBJ1-1; 10 bases are shared with TRBD1. Germline assignment: CDR1 MNHNS and CDR2 SASEGT. The V and J ends lost 1 base and 5 bases, in that order; junction bases with no gene match: 1. The CDR3 totals 14 residues. CDR3 protein: CASSEGTGGTEAFF. Here the CDR3 DNA reads TGTGCCAGCAGTGAAGGGACAGGGGGAACTGAAGCTTTCTTT.

This chain uses TRBV4-3 with TRBJ2-2, with 9 nucleotides matching TRBD2. After removal of 3 bases from V and 9 bases from J, the junction contained 11 bases not matched to a gene. There are 16 residues in the CDR3. Germline V gene lookup returns CDR1 LGHNA and CDR2 YSLEER. CDR3 sequence (DNA): TGCGCCAGCAGCCAGGAGGTAGGAGCGGGAGGCCGGGAGCTGTTTTTT. It encodes CASSQEVGAGGRELFF.

The V and J genes are TRBV2 and TRBJ2-7; no definite D call. The germline gives CDR1 SNHLY, CDR2 FYNNEI. Trimming pared 4 bases from V and 5 bases from J, leaving 9 bases between. The CDR3 runs 12 residues. The CDR3 reads CASSVTIDEQYF. DNA for the CDR3: TGTGCCAGCAGTGTAACTATCGACGAGCAGTACTTC.

J is TRBJ1-2 and V is TRBV19, with D perhaps TRBD1 (5 bases). Trimming shortened V by 5 bases and J by 4 bases, and 20 bases separated the two germline ends. Germline lookup yields CDR1 LNHDA and CDR2 SQIVND (reference sequence). This CDR3 contains 16 residues. CDR3 amino acids: CASSPRGRQGLYGYTF. DNA of the CDR3: TGTGCCAGTAGTCCCCGAGGAAGGCAGGGTCTCTATGGCTACACCTTC.

As to this clone: No DNA is shown, since the ends of the CDR3 on it are uncertain; the CDR3 is the one TCRdb lists. V is TRBV5-6 and J is TRBJ1-4; the table gives TRBD1 as D, unverified against the DNA. With termini counted, the CDR3 has 12 amino acids. In germline, CDR1 is SGHDT, CDR2 YYEEEE. CDR3 region: CASSFGQGISFF.